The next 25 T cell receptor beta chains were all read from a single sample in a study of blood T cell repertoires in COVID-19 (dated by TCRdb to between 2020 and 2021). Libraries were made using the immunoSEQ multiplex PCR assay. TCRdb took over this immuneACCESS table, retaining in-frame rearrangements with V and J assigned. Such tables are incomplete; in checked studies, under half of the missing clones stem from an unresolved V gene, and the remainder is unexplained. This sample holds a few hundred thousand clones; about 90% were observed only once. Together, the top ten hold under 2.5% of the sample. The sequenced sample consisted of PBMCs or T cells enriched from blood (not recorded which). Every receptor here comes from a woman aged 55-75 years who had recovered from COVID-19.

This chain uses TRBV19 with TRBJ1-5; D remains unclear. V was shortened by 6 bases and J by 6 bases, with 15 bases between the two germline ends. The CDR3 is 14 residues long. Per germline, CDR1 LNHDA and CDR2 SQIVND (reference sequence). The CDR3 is CASRVRGTGQPQHF. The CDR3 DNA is TGTGCCAGTAGGGTTCGGGGAACGGGTCAGCCCCAGCATTTT.

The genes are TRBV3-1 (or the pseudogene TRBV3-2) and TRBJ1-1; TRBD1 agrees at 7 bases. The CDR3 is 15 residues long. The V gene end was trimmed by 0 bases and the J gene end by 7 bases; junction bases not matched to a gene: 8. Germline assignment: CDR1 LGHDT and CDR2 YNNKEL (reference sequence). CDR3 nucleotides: TGTGCCAGCAGCCAAGATCTCGACAGGGATGATGAAGCTTTCTTT. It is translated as CASSQDLDRDDEAFF.

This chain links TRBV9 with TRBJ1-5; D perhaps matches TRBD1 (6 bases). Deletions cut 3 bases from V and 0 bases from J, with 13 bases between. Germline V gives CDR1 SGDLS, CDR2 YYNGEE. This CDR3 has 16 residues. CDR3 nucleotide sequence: TGTGCCAGCAGCGGAGGGGGGGCGCTTAGCAATCAGCCCCAGCATTTT. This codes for CASSGGGALSNQPQHF.

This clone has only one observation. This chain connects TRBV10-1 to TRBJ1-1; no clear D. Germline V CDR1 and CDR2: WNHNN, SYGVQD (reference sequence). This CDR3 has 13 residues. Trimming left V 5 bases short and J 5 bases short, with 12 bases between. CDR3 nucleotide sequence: TGCGCCAGCAGTCCCGGGTTGGTGACTGAAGCTTTCTTT. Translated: CASSPGLVTEAFF.

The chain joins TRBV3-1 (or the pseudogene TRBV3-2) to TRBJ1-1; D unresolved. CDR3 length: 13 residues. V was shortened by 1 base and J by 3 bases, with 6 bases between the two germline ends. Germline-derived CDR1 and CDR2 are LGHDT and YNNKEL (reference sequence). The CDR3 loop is CASSQGVDTEAFF. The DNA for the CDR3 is TGTGCCAGCAGCCAAGGCGTCGACACTGAAGCTTTCTTT.

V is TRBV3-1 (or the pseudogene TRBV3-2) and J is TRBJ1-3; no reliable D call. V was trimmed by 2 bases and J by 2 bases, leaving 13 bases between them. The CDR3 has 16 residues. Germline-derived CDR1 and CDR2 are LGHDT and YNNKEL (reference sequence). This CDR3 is CASSQSLGITGNTIYF. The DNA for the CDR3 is TGTGCCAGCAGCCAAAGTCTCGGGATAACTGGAAACACCATATATTTT.

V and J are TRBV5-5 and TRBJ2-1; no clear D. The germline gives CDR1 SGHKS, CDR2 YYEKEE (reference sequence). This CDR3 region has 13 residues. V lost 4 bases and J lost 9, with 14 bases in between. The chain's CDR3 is CASSPLDLFEQFF. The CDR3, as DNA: TGTGCCAGCAGCCCCCTCGACTTGTTTGAGCAGTTCTTC.

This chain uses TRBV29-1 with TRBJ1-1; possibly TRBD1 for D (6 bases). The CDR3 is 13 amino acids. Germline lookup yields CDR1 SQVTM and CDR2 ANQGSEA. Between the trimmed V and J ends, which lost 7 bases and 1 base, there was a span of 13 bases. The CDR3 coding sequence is TGCAGCGCTACGGGACATTCGAACACTGAAGCTTTCTTT. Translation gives CSATGHSNTEAFF.

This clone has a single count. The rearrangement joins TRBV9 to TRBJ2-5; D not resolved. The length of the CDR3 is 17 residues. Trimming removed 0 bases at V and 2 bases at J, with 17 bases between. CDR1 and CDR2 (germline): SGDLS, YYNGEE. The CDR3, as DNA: TGTGCCAGCAGCGTAGGAGTAGTAATAAACTCACAAGAGACCCAGTACTTC. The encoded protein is CASSVGVVINSQETQYF.

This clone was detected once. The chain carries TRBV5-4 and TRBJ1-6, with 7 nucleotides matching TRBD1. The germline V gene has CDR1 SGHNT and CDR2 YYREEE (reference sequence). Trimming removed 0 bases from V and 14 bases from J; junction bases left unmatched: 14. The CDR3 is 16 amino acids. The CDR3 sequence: CASSLDGGGGVFSLHF. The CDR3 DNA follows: TGTGCCAGCAGCTTGGATGGAGGAGGGGGCGTTTTCTCCCTCCACTTT.

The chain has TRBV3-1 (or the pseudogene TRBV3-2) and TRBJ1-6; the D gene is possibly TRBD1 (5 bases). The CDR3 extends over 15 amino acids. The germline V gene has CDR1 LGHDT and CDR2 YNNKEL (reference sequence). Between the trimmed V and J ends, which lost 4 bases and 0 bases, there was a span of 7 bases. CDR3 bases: TGTGCCAGCAGCCGTGACAGCTCCTATAATTCACCCCTCCACTTT. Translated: CASSRDSSYNSPLHF.

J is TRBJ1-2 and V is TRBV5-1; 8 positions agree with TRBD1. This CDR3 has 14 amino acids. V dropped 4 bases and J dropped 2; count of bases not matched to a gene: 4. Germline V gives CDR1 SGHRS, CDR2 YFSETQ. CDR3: CASSIQGGNYGYTF. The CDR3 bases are TGCGCCAGCAGCATACAGGGGGGGAACTATGGCTACACCTTC. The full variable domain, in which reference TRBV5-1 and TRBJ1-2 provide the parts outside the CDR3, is KAGVTQTPRYLIKTRGQQVTLSCSPISGHRSVSWYQQTPGQGLQFLFEYFSETQRNKGNFPGRFSGRQFSNSRSEMNVSTLELGDSALYLCASSIQGGNYGYTFGSGTRLTVV.

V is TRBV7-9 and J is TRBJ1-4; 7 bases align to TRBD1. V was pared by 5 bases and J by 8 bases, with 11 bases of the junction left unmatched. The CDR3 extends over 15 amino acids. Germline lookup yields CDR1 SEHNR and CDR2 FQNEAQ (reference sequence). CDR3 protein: CASSPRDSAAEKLFF. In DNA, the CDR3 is TGTGCCAGCAGCCCACGGGACAGTGCGGCGGAAAAACTGTTTTTT.

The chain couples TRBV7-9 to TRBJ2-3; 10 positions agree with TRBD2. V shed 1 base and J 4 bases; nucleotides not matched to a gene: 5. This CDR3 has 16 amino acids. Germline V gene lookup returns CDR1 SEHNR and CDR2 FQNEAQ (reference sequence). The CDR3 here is CASSLGSGGLPDTQYF. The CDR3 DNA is TGTGCCAGCAGCTTAGGTAGCGGGGGGCTCCCAGATACGCAGTATTTT.

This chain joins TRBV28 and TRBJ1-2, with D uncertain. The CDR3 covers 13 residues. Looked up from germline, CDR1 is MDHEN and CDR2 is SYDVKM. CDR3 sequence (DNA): TGTGCGTCGAGACGGGAGAGCGTTTATGGCTACACCTTC. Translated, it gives CASRRESVYGYTF.

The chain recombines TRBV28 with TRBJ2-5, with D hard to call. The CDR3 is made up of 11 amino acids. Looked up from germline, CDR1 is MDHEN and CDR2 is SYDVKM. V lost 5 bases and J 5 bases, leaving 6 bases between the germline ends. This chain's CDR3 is CASSREETQYF. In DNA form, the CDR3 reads TGTGCCAGCAGTCGCGAGGAGACCCAGTACTTC.

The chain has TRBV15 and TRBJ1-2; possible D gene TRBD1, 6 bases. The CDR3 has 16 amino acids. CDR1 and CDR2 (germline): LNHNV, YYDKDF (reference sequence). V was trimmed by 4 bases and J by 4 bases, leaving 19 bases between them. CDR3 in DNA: TGTGCCACCAGCAAGACATACAGGGTAGAGGGCTATGGCTACACCTTC. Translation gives CATSKTYRVEGYGYTF.

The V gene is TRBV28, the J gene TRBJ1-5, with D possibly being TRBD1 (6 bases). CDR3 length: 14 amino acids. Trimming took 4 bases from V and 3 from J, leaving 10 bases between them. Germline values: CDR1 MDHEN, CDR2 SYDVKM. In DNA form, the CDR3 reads TGTGCCAGCAGTTCCGGACAGATCAATCAGCCCCAGCATTTT. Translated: CASSSGQINQPQHF.

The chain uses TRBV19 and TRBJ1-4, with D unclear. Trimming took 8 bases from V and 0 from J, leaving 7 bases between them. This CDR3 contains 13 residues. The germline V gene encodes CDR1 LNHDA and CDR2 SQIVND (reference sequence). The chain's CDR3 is CASRVATNEKLFF. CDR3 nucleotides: TGTGCCAGTCGTGTTGCAACTAATGAAAAACTGTTTTTT. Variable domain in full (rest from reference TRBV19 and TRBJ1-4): DGGITQSPKYLFRKEGQNVTLSCEQNLNHDAMYWYRQDPGQGLRLIYYSQIVNDFQKGDIAEGYSVSREKKESFPLTVTSAQKNPTAFYLCASRVATNEKLFFGSGTQLSVL.

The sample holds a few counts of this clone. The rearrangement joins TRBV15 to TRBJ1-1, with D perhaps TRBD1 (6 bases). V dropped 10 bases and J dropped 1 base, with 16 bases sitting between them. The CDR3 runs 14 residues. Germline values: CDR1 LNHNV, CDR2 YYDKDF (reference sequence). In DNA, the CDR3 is TGTGCCAACACCAACAGGGTTAAGAACACTGAAGCTTTCTTT. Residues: CANTNRVKNTEAFF.

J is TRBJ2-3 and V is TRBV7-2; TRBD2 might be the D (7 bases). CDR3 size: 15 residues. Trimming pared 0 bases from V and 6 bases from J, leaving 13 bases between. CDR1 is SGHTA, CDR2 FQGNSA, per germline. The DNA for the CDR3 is TGTGCCAGCAGCTTAGCAGCGGGACACCCGGATACGCAGTATTTT. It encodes CASSLAAGHPDTQYF.

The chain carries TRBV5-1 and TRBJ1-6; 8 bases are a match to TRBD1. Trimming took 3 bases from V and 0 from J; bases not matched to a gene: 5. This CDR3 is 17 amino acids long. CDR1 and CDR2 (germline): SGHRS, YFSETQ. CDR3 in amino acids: CASSSRQGSSYNSPLHF. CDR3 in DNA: TGCGCCAGCAGCTCTCGACAGGGGAGCTCCTATAATTCACCCCTCCACTTT.

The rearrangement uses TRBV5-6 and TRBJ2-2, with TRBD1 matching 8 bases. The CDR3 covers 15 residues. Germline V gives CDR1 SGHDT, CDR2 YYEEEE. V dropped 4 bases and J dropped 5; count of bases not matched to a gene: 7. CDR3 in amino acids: CASSTGQGHTGELFF. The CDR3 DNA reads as TGTGCCAGCAGCACAGGACAGGGCCATACCGGGGAGCTGTTTTTT.

Written as DNA, the CDR3 is TGTGCCAGCAGCTTGGCAGGGCCCGGGGAGCTGTTTTTT. Protein sequence: CASSLAGPGELFF. The chain joins TRBV5-6 to TRBJ2-2, with D perhaps matching TRBD1 (5 bases). V was pared by 0 bases and J by 6 bases, with 6 bases between. Germline loops: CDR1 SGHDT, CDR2 YYEEEE. The CDR3 consists of 13 residues.

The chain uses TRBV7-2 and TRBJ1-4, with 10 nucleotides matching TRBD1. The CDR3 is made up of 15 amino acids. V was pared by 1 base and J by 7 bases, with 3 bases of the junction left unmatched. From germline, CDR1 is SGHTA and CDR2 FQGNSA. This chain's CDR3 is CASSLERTGGEKLFF. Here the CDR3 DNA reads TGTGCCAGCAGCTTAGAACGGACAGGGGGTGAAAAACTGTTTTTT.